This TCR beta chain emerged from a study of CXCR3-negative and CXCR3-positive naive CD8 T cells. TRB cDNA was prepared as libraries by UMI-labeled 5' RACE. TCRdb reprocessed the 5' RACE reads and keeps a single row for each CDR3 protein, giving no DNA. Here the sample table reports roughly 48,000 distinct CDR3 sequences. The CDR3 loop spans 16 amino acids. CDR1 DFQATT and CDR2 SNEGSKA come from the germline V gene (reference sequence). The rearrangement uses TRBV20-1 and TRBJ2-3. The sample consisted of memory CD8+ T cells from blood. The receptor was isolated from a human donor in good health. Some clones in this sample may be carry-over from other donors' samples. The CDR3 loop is CSARDYRRTTTDTQYF.